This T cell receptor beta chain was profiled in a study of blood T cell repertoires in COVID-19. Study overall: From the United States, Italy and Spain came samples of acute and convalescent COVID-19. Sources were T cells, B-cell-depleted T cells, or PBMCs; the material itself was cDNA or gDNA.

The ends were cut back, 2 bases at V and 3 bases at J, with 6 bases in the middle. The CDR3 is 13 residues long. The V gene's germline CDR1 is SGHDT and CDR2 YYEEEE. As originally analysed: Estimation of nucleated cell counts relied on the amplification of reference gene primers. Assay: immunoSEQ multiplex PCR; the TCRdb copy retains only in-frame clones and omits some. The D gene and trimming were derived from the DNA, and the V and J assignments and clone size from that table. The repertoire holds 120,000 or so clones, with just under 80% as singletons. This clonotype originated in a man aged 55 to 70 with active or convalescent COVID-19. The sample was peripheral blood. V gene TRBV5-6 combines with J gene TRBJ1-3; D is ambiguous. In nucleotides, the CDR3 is TGTGCCAGCAGCTTTATCGGTGGAAACACCATATATTTT. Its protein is CASSFIGGNTIYF. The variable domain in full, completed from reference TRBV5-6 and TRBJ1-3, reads DAGVTQSPTHLIKTRGQQVTLRCSPKSGHDTVSWYQQALGQGPQFIFQYYEEEERQRGNFPDRFSGHQFPNYSSELNVNALLLGDSALYLCASSFIGGNTIYFGEGSWLTVV.